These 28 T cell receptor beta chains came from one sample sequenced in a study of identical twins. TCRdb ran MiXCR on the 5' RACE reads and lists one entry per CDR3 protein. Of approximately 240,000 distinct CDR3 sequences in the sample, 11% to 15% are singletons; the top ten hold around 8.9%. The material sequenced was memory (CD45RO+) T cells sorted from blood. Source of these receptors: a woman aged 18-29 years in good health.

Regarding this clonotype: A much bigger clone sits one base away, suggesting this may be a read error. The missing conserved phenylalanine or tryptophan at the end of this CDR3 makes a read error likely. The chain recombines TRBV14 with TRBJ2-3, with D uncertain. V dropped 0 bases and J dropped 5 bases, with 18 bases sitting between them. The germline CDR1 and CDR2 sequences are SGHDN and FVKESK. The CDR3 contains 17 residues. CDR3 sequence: CASSQEERYQHRDTQYL. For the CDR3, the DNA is TGTGCCAGCAGCCAAGAAGAGAGGTACCAACACCGAGATACGCAGTATCTT.

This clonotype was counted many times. The CDR3 loop reads CASSLTGSFSGELFF. CDR3 in DNA: TGTGCCAGCAGCCTTACAGGGAGTTTCTCCGGGGAGCTGTTTTTT. V usage is TRBV14 and J usage is TRBJ2-2; D is perhaps TRBD1 (6 bases). The CDR3 runs to 15 residues. V gave up 4 bases and J gave up 6 bases, with 15 bases separating them. The germline CDR1 and CDR2 sequences are SGHDN and FVKESK.

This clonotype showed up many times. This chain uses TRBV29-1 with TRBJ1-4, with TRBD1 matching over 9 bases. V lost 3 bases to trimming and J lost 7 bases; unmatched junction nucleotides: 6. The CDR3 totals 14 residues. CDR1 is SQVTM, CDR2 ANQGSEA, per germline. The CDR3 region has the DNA TGCAGCGTTGATTCGGGACAGGGTTTTGAAAAACTGTTTTTT. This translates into CSVDSGQGFEKLFF.

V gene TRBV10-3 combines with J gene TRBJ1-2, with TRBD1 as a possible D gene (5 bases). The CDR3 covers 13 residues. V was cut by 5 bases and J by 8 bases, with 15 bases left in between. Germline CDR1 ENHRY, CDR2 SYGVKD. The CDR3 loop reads CAISNRDLSGYTF. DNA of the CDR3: TGTGCCATCAGTAACCGGGACTTGTCCGGCTACACCTTC.

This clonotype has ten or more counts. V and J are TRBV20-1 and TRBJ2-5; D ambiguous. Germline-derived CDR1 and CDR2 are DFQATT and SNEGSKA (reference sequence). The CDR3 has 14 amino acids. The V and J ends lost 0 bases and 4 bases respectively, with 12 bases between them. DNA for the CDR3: TGCAGTGCTAGAGATTGGGCTAGTGGAGAGACCCAGTACTTC. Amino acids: CSARDWASGETQYF.

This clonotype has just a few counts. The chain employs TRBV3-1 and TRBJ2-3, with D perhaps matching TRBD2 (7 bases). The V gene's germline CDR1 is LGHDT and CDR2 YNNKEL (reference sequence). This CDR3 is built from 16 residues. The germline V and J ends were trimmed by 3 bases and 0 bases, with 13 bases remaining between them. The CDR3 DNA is TGTGCCAGCAGCCAGCGGGGGACATCTAGCACAGATACGCAGTATTTT. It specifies CASSQRGTSSTDTQYF.

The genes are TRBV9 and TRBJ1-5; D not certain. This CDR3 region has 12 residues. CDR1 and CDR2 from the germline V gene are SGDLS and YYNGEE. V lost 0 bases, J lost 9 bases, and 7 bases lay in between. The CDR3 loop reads CASSVVGGPQHF. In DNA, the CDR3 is TGTGCCAGCAGCGTAGTGGGAGGGCCCCAGCATTTT.

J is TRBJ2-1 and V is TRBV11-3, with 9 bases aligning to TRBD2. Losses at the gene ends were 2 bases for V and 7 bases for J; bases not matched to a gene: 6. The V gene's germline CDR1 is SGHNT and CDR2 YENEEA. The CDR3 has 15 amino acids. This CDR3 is CASSLTGTSRNEQFF. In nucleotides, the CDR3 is TGTGCCAGCAGCTTAACCGGGACTAGCCGGAATGAGCAGTTCTTC. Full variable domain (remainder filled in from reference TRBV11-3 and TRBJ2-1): EAGVVQSPRYKIIEKKQPVAFWCNPISGHNTLYWYLQNLGQGPELLIRYENEEAVDDSQLPKDRFSAERLKGVDSTLKIQPAELGDSAVYLCASSLTGTSRNEQFFGPGTRLTVL.

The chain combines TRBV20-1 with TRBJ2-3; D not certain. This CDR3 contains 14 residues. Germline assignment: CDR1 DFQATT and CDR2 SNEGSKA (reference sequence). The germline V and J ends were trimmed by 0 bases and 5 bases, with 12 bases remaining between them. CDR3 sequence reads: CSARESTLQDTQYF. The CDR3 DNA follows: TGCAGTGCTAGAGAATCGACTTTGCAAGATACGCAGTATTTT.

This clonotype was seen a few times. CDR3 nucleotides: TGTGCCAGCAGGGCGACTAGCGGGGGGAACAATGAGCAGTTCTTC. Translating gives CASRATSGGNNEQFF. The chain carries TRBV2 and TRBJ2-1; 13 bases map to TRBD2. V was pared by 6 bases and J by 5 bases, with 4 bases of the junction left unmatched. Germline V gene lookup returns CDR1 SNHLY and CDR2 FYNNEI. This CDR3 contains 15 residues.

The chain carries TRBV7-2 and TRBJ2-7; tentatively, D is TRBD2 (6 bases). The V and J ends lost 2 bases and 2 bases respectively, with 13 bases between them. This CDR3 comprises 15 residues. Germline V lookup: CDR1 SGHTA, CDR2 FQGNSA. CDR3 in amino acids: CASSLIGDSAYEQYF. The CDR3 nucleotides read TGTGCCAGCAGCTTAATCGGGGACTCAGCCTACGAGCAGTACTTC.

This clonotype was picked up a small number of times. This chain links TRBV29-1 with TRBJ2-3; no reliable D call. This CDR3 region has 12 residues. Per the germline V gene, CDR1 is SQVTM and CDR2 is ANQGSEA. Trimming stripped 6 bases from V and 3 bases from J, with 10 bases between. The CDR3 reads CSVDDKTDTQYF. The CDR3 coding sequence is TGCAGCGTAGACGACAAGACAGATACGCAGTATTTT.

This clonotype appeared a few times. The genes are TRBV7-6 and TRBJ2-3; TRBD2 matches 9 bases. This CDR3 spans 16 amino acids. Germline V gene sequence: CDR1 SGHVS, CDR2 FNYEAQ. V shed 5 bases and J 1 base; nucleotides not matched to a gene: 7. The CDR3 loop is CASSPVAGAGTDTQYF. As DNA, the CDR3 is TGTGCCAGCAGCCCGGTAGCGGGGGCGGGCACAGATACGCAGTATTTT. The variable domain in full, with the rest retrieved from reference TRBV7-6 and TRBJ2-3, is GAGVSQSPRYKVTKRGQDVALRCDPISGHVSLYWYRQALGQGPEFLTYFNYEAQQDKSGLPNDRFSAERPEGSISTLTIQRTEQRDSAMYRCASSPVAGAGTDTQYFGPGTRLTVL.

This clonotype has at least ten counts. CDR3 in amino acids: CSVYGTTNTGELFF. In DNA, the CDR3 is TGCAGCGTTTATGGGACAACCAACACCGGGGAGCTGTTTTTT. The chain has TRBV29-1 and TRBJ2-2, with D tentatively TRBD1 (6 bases). Trimming stripped 5 bases from V and 2 bases from J, with 12 bases between. The germline V gene encodes CDR1 SQVTM and CDR2 ANQGSEA. The CDR3 is made up of 14 amino acids.

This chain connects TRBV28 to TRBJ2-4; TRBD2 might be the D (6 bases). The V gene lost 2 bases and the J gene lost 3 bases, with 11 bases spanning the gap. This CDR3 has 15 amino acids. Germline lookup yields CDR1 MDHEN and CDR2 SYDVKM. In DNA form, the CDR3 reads TGTGCCAGCAGTTTAACGGGACTGGACAAAAACATTCAGTACTTC. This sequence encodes CASSLTGLDKNIQYF.

CDR3 amino acids: CASSPRTSGRAWTQYF. CDR3 sequence (DNA): TGTGCCAGCAGCCCCCGGACTAGCGGGAGGGCCTGGACCCAGTACTTC. V usage is TRBV7-2 and J usage is TRBJ2-5; 15 bases agree with TRBD2. This CDR3 region has 16 residues. V lost 5 bases and J lost 7; bases outside the gene matches: 8. Germline V gene lookup returns CDR1 SGHTA and CDR2 FQGNSA.

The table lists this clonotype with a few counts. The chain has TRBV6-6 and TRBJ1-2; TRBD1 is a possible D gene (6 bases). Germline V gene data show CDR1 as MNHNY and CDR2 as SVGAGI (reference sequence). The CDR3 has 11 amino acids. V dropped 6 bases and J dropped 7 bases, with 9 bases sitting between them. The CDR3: CASRAQGGYTF. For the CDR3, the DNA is TGTGCCAGCAGGGCACAGGGTGGCTACACCTTC.

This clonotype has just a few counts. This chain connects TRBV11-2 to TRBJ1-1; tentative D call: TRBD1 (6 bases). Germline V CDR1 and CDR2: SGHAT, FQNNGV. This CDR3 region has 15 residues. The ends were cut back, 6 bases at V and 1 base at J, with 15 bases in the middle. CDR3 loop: CASRHRDYKNTEAFF. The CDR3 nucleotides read TGTGCCAGCAGACACAGGGACTACAAGAACACTGAAGCTTTCTTT.

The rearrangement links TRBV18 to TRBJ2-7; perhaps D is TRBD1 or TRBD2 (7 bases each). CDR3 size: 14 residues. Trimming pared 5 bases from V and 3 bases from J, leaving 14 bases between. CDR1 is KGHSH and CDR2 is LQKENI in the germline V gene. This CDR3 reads CASSSQGGYYEQYF. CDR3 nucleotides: TGTGCCAGCTCATCCCAGGGGGGGTACTACGAGCAGTACTTC. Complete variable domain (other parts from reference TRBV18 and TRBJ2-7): NAGVMQNPRHLVRRRGQEARLRCSPMKGHSHVYWYRQLPEEGLKFMVYLQKENIIDESGMPKERFSAEFPKEGPSILRIQQVVRGDSAAYFCASSSQGGYYEQYFGPGTRLTVT.

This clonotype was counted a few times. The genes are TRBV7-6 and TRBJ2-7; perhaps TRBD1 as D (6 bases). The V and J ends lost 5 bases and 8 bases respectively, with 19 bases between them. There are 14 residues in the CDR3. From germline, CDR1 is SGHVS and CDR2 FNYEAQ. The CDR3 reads CASSPGTSTPQQYF. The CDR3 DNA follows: TGTGCCAGCAGCCCCGGGACATCTACCCCGCAGCAGTACTTC.

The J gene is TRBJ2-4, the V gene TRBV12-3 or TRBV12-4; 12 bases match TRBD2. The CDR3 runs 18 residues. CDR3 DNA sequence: TGTACCTGCAGTTTCTCCTCTAGCGGGGGGGTAGCCAAAAACATTCAGTACTTC. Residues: CTCSFSSSGGVAKNIQYF.

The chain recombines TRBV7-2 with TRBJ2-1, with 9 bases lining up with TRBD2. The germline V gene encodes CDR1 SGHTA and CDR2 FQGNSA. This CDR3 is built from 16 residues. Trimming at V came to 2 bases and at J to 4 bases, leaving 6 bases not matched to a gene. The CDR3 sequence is CASSLSASGKYNEQFF. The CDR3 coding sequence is TGTGCCAGCAGCTTATCGGCTAGCGGGAAATACAATGAGCAGTTCTTC.

In DNA, the CDR3 is TGTGCCATCAGTGAAAATGATGGCTACACCTTC. This translates into CAISENDGYTF. The J gene is TRBJ1-2, the V gene TRBV10-3; unclear D gene. The germline V gene has CDR1 ENHRY and CDR2 SYGVKD. Trimming cost V 3 bases and J 6 bases, with 5 bases left between them. CDR3 length: 11 amino acids.

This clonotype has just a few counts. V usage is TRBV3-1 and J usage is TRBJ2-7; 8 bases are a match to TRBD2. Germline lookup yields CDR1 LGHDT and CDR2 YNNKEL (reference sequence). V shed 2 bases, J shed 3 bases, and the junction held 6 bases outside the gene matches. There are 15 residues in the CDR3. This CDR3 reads CASSQMGTSFYEQYF. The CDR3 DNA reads TGTGCCAGCAGCCAAATGGGGACTAGTTTCTACGAGCAGTACTTC.

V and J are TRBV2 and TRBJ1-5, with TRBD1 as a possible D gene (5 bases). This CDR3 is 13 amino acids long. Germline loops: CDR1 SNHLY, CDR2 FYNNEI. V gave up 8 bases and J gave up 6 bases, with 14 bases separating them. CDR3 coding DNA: TGTGCCAGCTTTAGGGGATTGGGTCAGCCCCAGCATTTT. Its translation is CASFRGLGQPQHF.

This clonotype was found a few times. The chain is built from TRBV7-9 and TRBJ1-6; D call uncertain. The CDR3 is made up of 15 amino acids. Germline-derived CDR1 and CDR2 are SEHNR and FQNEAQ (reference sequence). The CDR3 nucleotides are TGTGCTTCGAGCACGCAAACCGACTATAATTCACCCCTCCACTTT. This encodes CASSTQTDYNSPLHF.

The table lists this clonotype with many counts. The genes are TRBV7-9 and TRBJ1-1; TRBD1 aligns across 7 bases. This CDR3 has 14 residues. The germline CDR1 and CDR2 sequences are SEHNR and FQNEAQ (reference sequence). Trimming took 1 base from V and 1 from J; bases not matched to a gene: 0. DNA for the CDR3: TGTGCCAGCAGCTTAGGACAGGGGAACACTGAAGCTTTCTTT. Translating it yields CASSLGQGNTEAFF.

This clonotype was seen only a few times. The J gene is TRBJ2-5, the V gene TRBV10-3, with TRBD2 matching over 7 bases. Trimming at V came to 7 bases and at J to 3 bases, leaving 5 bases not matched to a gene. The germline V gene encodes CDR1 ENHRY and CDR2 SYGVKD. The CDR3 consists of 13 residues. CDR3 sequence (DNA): TGTGCCATCAAAAATCTAGCGGAAGAGACCCAGTACTTC. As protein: CAIKNLAEETQYF.